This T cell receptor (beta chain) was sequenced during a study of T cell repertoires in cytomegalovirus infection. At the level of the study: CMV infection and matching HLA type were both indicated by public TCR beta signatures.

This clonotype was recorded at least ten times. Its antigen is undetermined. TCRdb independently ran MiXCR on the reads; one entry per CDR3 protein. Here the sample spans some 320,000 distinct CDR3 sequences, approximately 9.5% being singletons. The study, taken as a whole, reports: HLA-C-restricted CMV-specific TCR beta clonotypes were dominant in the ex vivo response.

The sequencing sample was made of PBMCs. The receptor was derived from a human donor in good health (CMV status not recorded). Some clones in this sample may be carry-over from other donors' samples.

CDR3 sequence (DNA): TGTGCCAGCAGCTTAATCAGAGAGACCCAGTACTTC. As protein: CASSLIRETQYF. This sequence joins TRBV7-2 and TRBJ2-5; D not resolved. Germline loops: CDR1 SGHTA, CDR2 FQGNSA. The length of the CDR3 is 12 residues. V shed 2 bases and J shed 4 bases, with 5 bases lying between them.